This is a list of T cell receptor beta chains from one sample in a study of identifying expanded T cells in peripheral blood. Data came from immunoSEQ multiplex PCR; TCRdb stores just in-frame clones and leaves some out. The table has over 100,000 clones, about 88% seen once. What was sequenced was blood. The receptors originated from a person between 18 and 69 years old in good health. Each CDR3 is given with its conserved first and last residue. D genes are given only for firm matches. Clone sizes are given selectively: once, few, many, or a class where the clone is expanded.

v_gene	j_gene	d_gene	abundance	CDR3aa	CDR3nt
TRBV19	TRBJ2-7	NA	NA	CASTDSYEQYF	TGTGCCAGTACCGACAGCTACGAGCAGTACTTC
TRBV11-2	TRBJ2-7	TRBD2	NA	CASSLDRGGREQYF	TGTGCCAGCAGCTTAGATCGCGGGGGTCGCGAGCAGTACTTC
TRBV15	TRBJ1-5	TRBD1	once	CATSRALGQGGTNQPQHF	TGTGCCACCAGCAGAGCCCTGGGGCAGGGGGGTACTAATCAGCCCCAGCATTTT
TRBV5-6	TRBJ1-5	NA	NA	CASSPGHNDQPQHF	TGTGCCAGCAGCCCGGGACACAATGATCAGCCCCAGCATTTT
TRBV6-6	TRBJ2-1	NA	NA	CASSYAGSYNEQFF	TGTGCCAGCAGTTACGCCGGGAGTTACAATGAGCAGTTCTTC
TRBV19	TRBJ1-2	TRBD1	NA	CASSPTGTGLYGYTF	TGTGCCAGTAGTCCAACCGGGACAGGGCTCTATGGCTACACCTTC
TRBV5-4	TRBJ2-7	TRBD1	NA	CASSAGQGAYEQYF	TGTGCCAGCAGCGCGGGACAGGGGGCCTACGAGCAGTACTTC
TRBV15	TRBJ2-2	TRBD1	NA	CATSRSPGQRNTGELFF	TGTGCCACCAGCAGGTCCCCGGGACAGAGGAACACCGGGGAGCTGTTTTTT
TRBV30	TRBJ1-4	TRBD1	NA	CAWVDRGDEKLFF	TGTGCCTGGGTGGACAGGGGGGATGAAAAACTGTTTTTT
TRBV6-1	TRBJ2-7	NA	NA	CASGQGSDYEQYF	TGTGCCAGCGGTCAAGGTTCAGACTACGAGCAGTACTTC
TRBV27	TRBJ1-1	NA	NA	CASSFKGSGPEAFF	TGTGCCAGCAGTTTTAAAGGGTCCGGGCCTGAAGCTTTCTTT
TRBV29-1	TRBJ2-1	NA	NA	CSVVSDSSWYNEQFF	TGCAGCGTTGTGTCCGACAGTTCTTGGTACAATGAGCAGTTCTTC
TRBV14	TRBJ1-4	NA	NA	CASSQQGLATNEKLFF	TGTGCCAGCAGCCAACAAGGGCTCGCGACTAATGAAAAACTGTTTTTT
TRBV27	TRBJ2-5	TRBD1	NA	CASSLSTGWETQYF	TGTGCCAGCAGTTTATCGACAGGGTGGGAGACCCAGTACTTC
TRBV18	TRBJ2-7	NA	NA	CASTNDGTYEQYF	TGTGCCAGCACTAACGACGGAACCTACGAGCAGTACTTC
TRBV29-1	TRBJ2-7	TRBD1	NA	CSGQTGDYEQYF	TGCAGCGGCCAGACAGGGGACTACGAGCAGTACTTC
TRBV29-1	TRBJ2-2	NA	NA	CSVEGTDYDTGELFF	TGCAGCGTTGAGGGGACCGATTATGACACCGGGGAGCTGTTTTTT
TRBV28	TRBJ1-1	TRBD1	NA	CASSAEGARAFF	TGTGCCAGCAGCGCCGAGGGGGCGCGAGCTTTCTTT
TRBV10-3	TRBJ1-5	NA	few	CAIREDEGPQHF	TGTGCCATCAGGGAGGACGAAGGGCCCCAGCATTTT
TRBV7-3	TRBJ1-2	TRBD1	few	CASSPYTGGEGYTF	TGTGCCAGCAGCCCATACACAGGGGGCGAGGGCTACACCTTC
TRBV7-2	TRBJ2-3	NA	NA	CASSLAWDTQYF	TGTGCCAGCAGCTTAGCTTGGGATACGCAGTATTTT
TRBV5-4	TRBJ2-5	NA	NA	CASSLDSETQYF	TGTGCCAGCAGCTTAGATTCTGAGACCCAGTACTTC
TRBV19	TRBJ2-7	TRBD2	NA	CASSRGGSTSSYEQYF	TGTGCCAGTAGTCGGGGGGGTTCGACCAGCTCCTACGAGCAGTACTTC
TRBV19	TRBJ2-7	TRBD1	NA	CASSIAWTGDYEQYF	TGTGCCAGTAGTATTGCCTGGACAGGAGACTACGAGCAGTACTTC
TRBV19	TRBJ1-1	NA	NA	CASIGAYRGANTEAFF	TGTGCCAGTATAGGTGCGTACCGGGGAGCGAACACTGAAGCTTTCTTT